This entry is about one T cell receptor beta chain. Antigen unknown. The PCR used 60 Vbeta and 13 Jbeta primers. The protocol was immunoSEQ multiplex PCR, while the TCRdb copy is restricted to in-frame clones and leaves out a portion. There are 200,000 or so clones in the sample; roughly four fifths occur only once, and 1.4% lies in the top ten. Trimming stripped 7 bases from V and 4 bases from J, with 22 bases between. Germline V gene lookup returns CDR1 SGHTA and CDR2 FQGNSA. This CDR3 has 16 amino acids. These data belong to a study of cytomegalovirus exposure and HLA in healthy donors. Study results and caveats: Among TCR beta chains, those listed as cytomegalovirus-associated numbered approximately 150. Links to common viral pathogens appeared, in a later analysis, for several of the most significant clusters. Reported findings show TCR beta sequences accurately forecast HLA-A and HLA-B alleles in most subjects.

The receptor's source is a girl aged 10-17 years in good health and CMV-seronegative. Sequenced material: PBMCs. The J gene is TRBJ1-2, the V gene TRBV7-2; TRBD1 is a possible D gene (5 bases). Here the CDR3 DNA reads TGTGCCAGCACCGACACCATGGGGGGGACGGCCTATGGCTACACCTTC. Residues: CASTDTMGGTAYGYTF.